Each of the 12 T cell receptor beta chains below was sequenced from the same sample in a study of CXCR3-negative and CXCR3-positive naive CD8 T cells. Study-level findings and limits: CXCR3-positive naive cells had more hydrophobic TRB CDR3s than CXCR3-negative naive cells.

These TCRs are of unknown antigen specificity. All TRB cDNA libraries came from 5' RACE performed with UMI labels. TCRdb reworked the 5' RACE reads into one entry per CDR3 protein, no DNA. In all, the sample yields about 130,000 distinct CDR3 sequences. Sequences were obtained from naive CXCR3+ CD8+ T cells from blood. Subset here: CD45RO-CCR7+CD27+CD95- naive CD8+ T cells expressing CXCR3 (TNR3+). The receptors originated from a human donor in good health. Some clones in this sample may be carry-over from other donors' samples.

The chain is built from TRBV13 and TRBJ2-7. CDR1 and CDR2 (germline): PRHDT, FYEKMQ (reference sequence). The CDR3 has 13 residues. CDR3 in amino acids: CASSSRGFYEQYF.

This sequence joins TRBV6-5 and TRBJ2-2; the TCRdb D gene call, TRBD1, has no DNA to confirm it. CDR3 length: 16 amino acids. Germline V lookup: CDR1 MNHEY, CDR2 SVGAGI. The chain's CDR3 is CATTGIKTVNTGELFF.

This rearrangement joins TRBV5-6 to TRBJ2-5; checking the TCRdb D call of TRBD2 is not possible without DNA. The CDR3 covers 16 residues. Germline loops: CDR1 SGHDT, CDR2 YYEEEE. The CDR3 is CASSATSGGPKETQYF.

The chain links TRBV7-9 to TRBJ1-1; TCRdb picks TRBD1, but there is no DNA to check that call. CDR1 is SEHNR, CDR2 FQNEAQ, per germline (reference sequence). The CDR3 is made up of 18 amino acids. The CDR3 sequence is CASSPLPGQGRYWTEAFF.

The chain recombines TRBV20-1 with TRBJ2-1; TCRdb's D gene call, TRBD1, goes unchecked for lack of DNA. The CDR3 is 14 residues long. Germline V gene data show CDR1 as DFQATT and CDR2 as SNEGSKA (reference sequence). The CDR3 is CSARTLATGNEQFF.

The J gene is TRBJ2-7, the V gene TRBV28; TCRdb proposes TRBD1, but this gene call is untestable without DNA. The CDR3 totals 14 residues. The germline CDR1 and CDR2 sequences are MDHEN and SYDVKM. The CDR3 protein is CASTPRDRDHEQYF.

The J gene is TRBJ2-1, the V gene TRBV7-2; TCRdb names TRBD1, which stays unverified in the absence of DNA. This CDR3 region has 12 residues. Germline lookup yields CDR1 SGHTA and CDR2 FQGNSA. The chain's CDR3 is CAVTGEDNEQFF.

The chain recombines TRBV28 with TRBJ2-7; no DNA is available, so the TRBD2 call from TCRdb remains unchecked. Germline CDR1 reads MDHEN; CDR2 reads SYDVKM. CDR3 length equals 16 residues. The CDR3 protein is CATTLPIGRTTYEQYF.

The chain links TRBV2 to TRBJ2-3. Germline lookup yields CDR1 SNHLY and CDR2 FYNNEI. The CDR3 is 15 residues long. The CDR3 protein is CASFDRLDSTDTQYF.

The chain recombines TRBV13 with TRBJ1-1; the TCRdb D gene call, TRBD1, has no DNA to confirm it. Germline-derived CDR1 and CDR2 are PRHDT and FYEKMQ (reference sequence). The CDR3 covers 14 residues. This chain's CDR3 is CASSPRGANTEAFF.

This sequence joins TRBV7-9 and TRBJ2-5; as DNA is missing, the TRBD2 call by TCRdb cannot be tested. Germline V CDR1 and CDR2: SEHNR, FQNEAQ (reference sequence). The CDR3 is 17 residues long. The CDR3 loop reads CASTLRIAGGPSETQYF.

This chain joins TRBV4-1 and TRBJ1-6. The CDR3 length is 17 residues. Germline CDR1 reads MGHRA; CDR2 reads YSYEKL. The CDR3 here is CASSQNHHVSYNSPLHF.